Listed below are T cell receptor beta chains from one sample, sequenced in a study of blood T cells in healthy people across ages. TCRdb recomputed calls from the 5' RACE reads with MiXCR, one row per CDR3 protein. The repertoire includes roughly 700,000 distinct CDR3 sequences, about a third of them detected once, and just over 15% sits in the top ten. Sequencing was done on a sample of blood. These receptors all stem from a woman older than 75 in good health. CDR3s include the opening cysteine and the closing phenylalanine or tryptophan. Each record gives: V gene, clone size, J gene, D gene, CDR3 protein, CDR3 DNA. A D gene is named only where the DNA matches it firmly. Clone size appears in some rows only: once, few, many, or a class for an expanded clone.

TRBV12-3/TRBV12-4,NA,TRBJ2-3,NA,CASKLRESADMQYF,TGTGCCAGCAAACTACGGGAGAGCGCAGATATGCAGTATTTT
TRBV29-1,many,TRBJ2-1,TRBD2,CSVPGLAGDSYNEQFF,TGCAGCGTTCCGGGACTAGCGGGCGACTCCTACAATGAGCAGTTCTTC
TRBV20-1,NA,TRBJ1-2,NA,CSAIDLLNYGYTF,TGCAGTGCTATCGACCTTCTTAACTATGGCTACACCTTC
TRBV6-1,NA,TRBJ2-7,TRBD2,CASSSGRAGGYEQYF,TGTGCCAGCAGCAGCGGGAGGGCAGGAGGCTACGAGCAGTACTTC
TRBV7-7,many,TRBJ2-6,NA,CASSLRPGISGANVLTF,TGTGCTAGCAGCTTGAGGCCGGGCATCTCTGGGGCCAACGTCCTGACTTTC
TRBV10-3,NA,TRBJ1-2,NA,CAITGGVAYGYTF,TGTGCCATCACGGGGGGTGTAGCCTATGGCTACACCTTC
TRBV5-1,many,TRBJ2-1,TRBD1,CASESGTGGVNEQFF,TGCGCCAGTGAGTCCGGGACAGGGGGTGTAAATGAGCAGTTCTTC
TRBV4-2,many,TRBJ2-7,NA,CASSQGIKRMSGGYEQYF,TGTGCCAGCAGCCAAGGTATCAAGAGAATGTCTGGGGGATACGAGCAGTACTTC
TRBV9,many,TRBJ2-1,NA,CASSVEGGWNEQFF,TGTGCCAGCAGCGTAGAGGGGGGCTGGAATGAGCAGTTCTTC
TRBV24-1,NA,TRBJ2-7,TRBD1,CATSDPGQGEDEQYF,TGTGCCACCAGTGACCCGGGACAGGGAGAGGACGAGCAGTACTTC
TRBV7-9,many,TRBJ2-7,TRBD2,CASSLGGGNSYEQYF,TGTGCCAGCAGCCTGGGCGGGGGAAACTCCTACGAGCAGTACTTC
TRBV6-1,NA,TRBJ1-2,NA,CASSETVWDGYTF,TGTGCCAGCAGTGAAACAGTATGGGACGGCTACACCTTC
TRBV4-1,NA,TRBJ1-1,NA,CASSQAGSGYRFF,TGCGCCAGCAGCCAAGCGGGATCCGGGTATCGTTTCTTT
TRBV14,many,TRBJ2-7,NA,CASSQDRYGKQYF,TGTGCCAGCAGCCAAGACAGGTACGGAAAGCAGTACTTC
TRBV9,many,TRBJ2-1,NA,CASSVIGVDEQFF,TGTGCCAGCAGCGTAATAGGGGTCGATGAGCAGTTCTTC
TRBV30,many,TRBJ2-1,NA,CAWSFNSGRGRQFF,TGTGCCTGGAGTTTTAACAGTGGACGGGGAAGGCAGTTCTTC
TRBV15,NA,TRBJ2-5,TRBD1,CATSGTGSRQPQYF,TGTGCCACCAGCGGGACAGGGTCTCGTCAGCCCCAGTACTTC
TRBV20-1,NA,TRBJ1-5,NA,CSAWAAAFNQPQHF,TGCAGTGCGTGGGCGGCGGCCTTCAATCAGCCCCAGCATTTT
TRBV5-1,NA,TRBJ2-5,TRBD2,CASSALGGGAETQYF,TGCGCCAGCAGCGCCCTCGGGGGGGGAGCAGAGACCCAGTACTTC
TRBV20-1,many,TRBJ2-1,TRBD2,CSAHASGGINNEQFF,TGCAGTGCCCACGCTAGCGGGGGGATAAACAATGAGCAGTTCTTC
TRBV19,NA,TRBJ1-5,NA,CASKTGLSNQPQHF,TGTGCCAGCAAGACAGGTCTGAGCAATCAGCCCCAGCATTTT
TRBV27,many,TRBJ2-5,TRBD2,CASSPAPGGTQYF,TGTGCCAGCAGCCCGGCTCCGGGGGGGACCCAGTACTTC
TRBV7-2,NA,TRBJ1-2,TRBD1,CASSLPGQIYGYTF,TGTGCCAGCAGCTTACCGGGACAGATATATGGCTACACCTTC
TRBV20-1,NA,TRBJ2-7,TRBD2,CSASGTSVDEQYF,TGCAGTGCTTCCGGGACTAGCGTGGACGAGCAGTACTTC
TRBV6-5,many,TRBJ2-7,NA,CASSYRGRGTEQYF,TGTGCCAGCAGTTACCGGGGTCGGGGGACCGAGCAGTACTTC
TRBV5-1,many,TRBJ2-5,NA,CASSSDPTGETQYF,TGCGCCAGCAGCTCTGACCCAACAGGAGAGACCCAGTACTTC
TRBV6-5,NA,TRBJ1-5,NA,CASSSVQNQPQHF,TGTGCCAGCAGTTCAGTTCAGAATCAGCCCCAGCATTTT
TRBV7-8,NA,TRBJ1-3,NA,CASSFQAGNTIYF,TGTGCCAGCAGCTTCCAGGCTGGAAACACCATATATTTT
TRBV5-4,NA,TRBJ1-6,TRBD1,CASSSATGGASVYNSPLHF,TGTGCCAGCAGCTCGGCGACAGGGGGCGCCTCCGTCTATAATTCACCCCTCCACTTT
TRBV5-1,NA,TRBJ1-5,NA,CASSLGPGRSAGAQHF,TGCGCCAGCAGCCTGGGACCGGGACGGAGCGCCGGGGCCCAGCATTTT
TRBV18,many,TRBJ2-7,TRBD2,CASSPQSGGAGEQYF,TGTGCCAGCTCACCCCAAAGCGGGGGGGCGGGCGAGCAGTACTTC
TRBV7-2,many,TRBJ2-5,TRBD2,CASSLRLAGGFRGETQYF,TGTGCCAGCAGCTTAAGACTAGCGGGGGGATTTAGAGGGGAGACCCAGTACTTC
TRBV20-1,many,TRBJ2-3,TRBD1,CSASPGDRSSTDTQYF,TGCAGTGCTAGTCCCGGGGACAGGTCTAGCACAGATACGCAGTATTTT
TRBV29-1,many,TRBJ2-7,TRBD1,CSVELRGYEQYF,TGCAGCGTTGAACTCAGGGGGTACGAGCAGTACTTC
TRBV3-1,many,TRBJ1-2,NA,CASSQGGNRGYTF,TGTGCCAGCAGCCAAGGGGGCAACCGGGGCTACACCTTC
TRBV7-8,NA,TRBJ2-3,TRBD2,CASTLPAGLAGADTQYF,TGTGCCAGCACCTTACCGGCGGGACTAGCGGGAGCAGATACGCAGTATTTT
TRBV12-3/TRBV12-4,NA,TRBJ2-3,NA,CASSSRASTDAEYF,TGTGCCAGCAGTTCTAGAGCTAGCACAGATGCGGAGTATTTT
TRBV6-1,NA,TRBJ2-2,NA,CASSVLANTGELFF,TGTGCCAGCAGTGTCTTAGCGAACACCGGGGAGCTGTTTTTT
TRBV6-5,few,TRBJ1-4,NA,CASSQTRTNEKLFF,TGTGCCAGCAGTCAAACACGGACTAATGAAAAACTGTTTTTT
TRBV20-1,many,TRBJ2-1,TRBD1,CSARRGQGGEQFF,TGCAGTGCTCGTAGGGGACAGGGTGGTGAGCAGTTCTTC
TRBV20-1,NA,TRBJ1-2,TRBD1,CSARVLGQEVYGYTF,TGCAGTGCTAGAGTATTGGGACAGGAGGTCTATGGCTACACCTTC
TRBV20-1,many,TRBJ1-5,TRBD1,CSANQITGGDQPQHF,TGCAGTGCTAATCAAATAACAGGGGGCGATCAGCCCCAGCATTTT
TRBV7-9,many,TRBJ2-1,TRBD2,CASSMTSGGARNEQFF,TGTGCCAGCAGCATGACTAGCGGGGGGGCCAGGAATGAGCAGTTCTTC
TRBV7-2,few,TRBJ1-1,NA,CASRLGGEGMAFF,TGTGCCAGCAGACTCGGAGGCGAGGGTATGGCTTTCTTT
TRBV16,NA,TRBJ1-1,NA,CASSQSGRAVTEAFF,TGTGCCAGCAGCCAATCTGGCAGGGCGGTTACTGAAGCTTTCTTT
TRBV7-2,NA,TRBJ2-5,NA,CASSSGARETQYF,TGTGCCAGCAGCTCGGGAGCCCGGGAGACCCAGTACTTC
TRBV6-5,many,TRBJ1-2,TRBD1,CASRAGGVGYGYTF,TGTGCCAGCAGGGCAGGGGGCGTTGGCTATGGCTACACCTTC
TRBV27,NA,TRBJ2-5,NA,CTSSLKRGETQYF,TGTACCAGCAGTTTAAAACGGGGAGAGACCCAGTACTTC
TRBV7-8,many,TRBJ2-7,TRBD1,CASSLADRRQYF,TGTGCCAGCAGCTTAGCGGACAGGCGGCAGTACTTC
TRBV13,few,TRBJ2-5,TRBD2,CAGSAGTSGGPRETQYF,TGTGCCGGCAGCGCCGGGACTAGCGGGGGGCCCAGGGAGACCCAGTACTTC
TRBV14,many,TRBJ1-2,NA,CASSQDGRPQSYGYTF,TGTGCCAGCAGCCAAGATGGCAGGCCTCAAAGCTATGGCTACACCTTC
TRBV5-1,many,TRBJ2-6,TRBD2,CASSRGGGSFSGANVLTF,TGCGCCAGCAGCCGCGGGGGGGGGTCCTTCTCTGGGGCCAACGTCCTGACTTTC
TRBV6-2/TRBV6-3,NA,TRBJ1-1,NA,CASRYSGGVTEAFF,TGTGCCAGCAGGTACTCAGGAGGGGTCACTGAAGCTTTCTTT